These 25 T cell receptor beta chains share one sample of origin, sequenced in a study of tumor and adjacent non-tumor tissue in lung cancer. This sample's RNA came from whole unsorted tissue. The normal lung tissue was taken more than 3 cm from the tumor edge. Three rounds of nested PCR, following a modified ARM-PCR protocol, produced the TCRbeta library. From the multiplex PCR reads, TCRdb called clonotypes with MiXCR, one entry per CDR3 protein. The profile shows about 44,000 distinct CDR3 sequences, around 67% of them singletons. The sample consisted of distant non-tumor lung tissue. The receptor set was obtained from a woman between 65 and 79 years old with non-small cell lung cancer.

On this clonotype: Here the CDR3 omits its conserved ending phenylalanine or tryptophan, so a read error is the likely source. J is TRBJ1-4 and V is TRBV6-1; a possible D gene is TRBD1 (6 bases). The V gene's germline CDR1 is MNHNS and CDR2 SASEGT. Trimming took off 1 base at V and 10 bases at J, with 13 bases between the two ends. This CDR3 has 14 amino acids. In DNA form, the CDR3 reads TGTGCCAGCAGTGAAGTACAGGGTGATGGAAAACTGTTTATT. Translation: CASSEVQGDGKLFI.

V gene TRBV11-1 combines with J gene TRBJ1-3; D is undetermined. The CDR3 runs to 14 residues. V was cut by 2 bases and J by 9 bases, with 14 bases left in between. Germline loops: CDR1 SGHAT, CDR2 FQDESV (reference sequence). The CDR3 coding sequence is TGTGCCAGCAGCTTATCGATCTTTGGTAGCACCATATATTTT. As protein: CASSLSIFGSTIYF.

On this clonotype itself: Given the absence of the conserved phenylalanine or tryptophan at the CDR3 end, a read error is likely. V is TRBV20-1 and J is TRBJ2-2, with TRBD2 matching over 16 bases. This CDR3 is 18 amino acids long. J lost 0 bases, V lost 5 bases, and 6 bases had no gene match. CDR1 and CDR2 from the germline V gene are DFQATT and SNEGSKA (reference sequence). CDR3 protein: CSAPGGLAGGTNTGELFS. CDR3 bases: TGCAGTGCTCCGGGGGGACTAGCGGGAGGGACGAACACCGGGGAGCTGTTTTCT.

In the case of this clonotype: At one end, the junction sequence differs from germline, possibly due to a read error. The rearrangement links TRBV10-2 to TRBJ1-1; the D is unclear. Germline CDR1 and CDR2: WSHSY and SAAADI. The CDR3 contains 15 residues. The CDR3 reads CSSSGWSILNTETFF. CDR3 coding DNA: TGCTCCAGCAGTGGGTGGAGCATTCTGAACACTGAAACTTTCTTT.

This rearrangement joins TRBV6-2 or TRBV6-3 to TRBJ2-7, with D perhaps TRBD2 (6 bases). V was trimmed by 6 bases and J by 8 bases, leaving 20 bases between them. Germline V gene data show CDR1 as MNHEY and CDR2 as SVGEGT. The CDR3 has 14 amino acids. The DNA of the CDR3 is TGTGCCAGCAGCTACCTCGGAGATAGCGGCCAGCAGTACTTC. It codes for CASSYLGDSGQQYF.

This clonotype was recorded at least ten times. The chain couples TRBV20-1 to TRBJ1-1, with D possibly matching TRBD1 (6 bases). The germline gives CDR1 DFQATT, CDR2 SNEGSKA (reference sequence). This CDR3 contains 16 residues. With 0 bases removed from V and 0 bases from J, the gap between germline ends came to 14 bases. CDR3 amino acids: CSARDPRTAMNTEAFF. The CDR3 nucleotides are TGCAGTGCTAGAGATCCGAGGACAGCCATGAACACTGAAGCTTTCTTT.

The J gene is TRBJ2-5, the V gene TRBV24-1, with 9 bases fitting TRBD1. Germline CDR1 and CDR2: KGHDR and SFDVKD. J was trimmed by 2 bases and V by 4 bases; bases with no gene match: 4. This CDR3 has 15 residues. The CDR3 DNA is TGTGCCACCAGTGACAGACAGGGGGGACAAGAGACCCAGTACTTC. Translated: CATSDRQGGQETQYF.

The chain has TRBV20-1 and TRBJ2-7; TRBD2 aligns across 9 bases. CDR3 size: 21 residues. The germline V gene encodes CDR1 DFQATT and CDR2 SNEGSKA (reference sequence). J gave up 0 bases and V 0 bases, and 21 bases lay outside the gene matches. CDR3 nucleotide sequence: TGCAGTGCTAGAGATATTGGGGTAGCGGGAGACCTAACCAGAACCTCCTACGAGCAGTACTTC. It codes for CSARDIGVAGDLTRTSYEQYF.

In its sample, this clonotype was seen many times. The J gene is TRBJ2-3, the V gene TRBV10-3; D gene unclear. The CDR3 has 14 amino acids. V gave up 0 bases and J gave up 0 bases, with 4 bases separating them. CDR1 ENHRY and CDR2 SYGVKD come from the germline V gene. CDR3 nucleotide sequence: TGTGCCATCAGTGAGTCGGTGAGCACAGATACGCAGTATTTT. Residues: CAISESVSTDTQYF.

With regard to this clonotype: At one end the junction does not follow the germline gene, possibly because of a read error. The chain combines TRBV6-2 or TRBV6-3 with TRBJ2-7, with D unresolved. Germline assignment: CDR1 MNHEY and CDR2 SVGEGT. The CDR3 length is 14 residues. CDR3 amino acids: CVSSSPSNPYEQYF. Here the CDR3 DNA reads TGTGTCAGCAGTTCCCCCTCAAACCCCTACGAGCAGTACTTC.

The chain recombines TRBV6-1 with TRBJ1-6; D remains ambiguous. The CDR3 contains 12 residues. Germline-derived CDR1 and CDR2 are MNHNS and SASEGT. V lost 3 bases and J lost 13, with 10 bases in between. The CDR3 bases are TGTGCCAGCAGTGACGATAGGTCCCCCCTCCACTTT. It is translated as CASSDDRSPLHF.

Note on this clonotype: No conserved phenylalanine or tryptophan is present at the end of the CDR3, so a read error is the likely explanation. The chain has TRBV28 and TRBJ2-1; D may be TRBD2 (6 bases). The germline V and J ends were trimmed by 9 bases and 0 bases, with 12 bases remaining between them. Per the germline V gene, CDR1 is MDHEN and CDR2 is SYDVKM. This CDR3 spans 14 amino acids. CDR3 loop: CASYQTSSYNEQFL. CDR3 sequence (DNA): TGTGCCAGTTATCAGACTAGCTCCTACAATGAGCAGTTCTTG.

This clonotype was counted only a few times. This may be a read error, as it is one base from a much larger clone. The J gene is TRBJ2-1, the V gene TRBV28; either TRBD1 or TRBD2 may fit D (6 bases each). This CDR3 comprises 15 residues. Germline assignment: CDR1 MDHEN and CDR2 SYDVKM. Trimming took off 10 bases at V and 6 bases at J, with 22 bases between the two ends. CDR3 sequence: CATKGDIGSGNEQFF. The DNA for the CDR3 is TGTGCCACAAAGGGGGATATCGGGAGTGGCAATGAGCAGTTCTTC.

The rearrangement joins TRBV29-1 to TRBJ2-3, with a possible D match to TRBD1 (5 bases). Germline V gene lookup returns CDR1 SQVTM and CDR2 ANQGSEA. The CDR3 is made up of 14 amino acids. The CDR3 coding sequence is TGCAGTGCCTCTACGAGACAGTTCACAGATACGCAGTATTTT. Protein sequence: CSASTRQFTDTQYF.

V and J are TRBV29-1 and TRBJ2-7; TRBD1 is a possible D gene (5 bases). CDR1 is SQVTM, CDR2 ANQGSEA, per germline. The CDR3 sequence is 12 residues long. CDR3 nucleotide sequence: TGCAACGTCAGGGAAGGAGACTACGAGCAGTACTTC. This gives the protein CNVREGDYEQYF.

This clonotype showed up just a few times. V gene TRBV7-8 combines with J gene TRBJ2-7, with D hard to call. CDR1 is SGHVS and CDR2 is FQNEAQ in the germline V gene. The CDR3 is 12 residues long. V lost 5 bases, J lost 3 bases, and 8 bases lay in between. CDR3 bases: TGTGCCAGCAGCCCTTCACACTACGAGCAGTACTTC. Protein product: CASSPSHYEQYF.

This clonotype was recorded many times. The chain recombines TRBV20-1 with TRBJ1-5; 9 bases are shared with TRBD1. Losses at the gene ends were 5 bases for V and 5 bases for J; bases not matched to a gene: 10. The CDR3 is 15 residues long. Germline loops: CDR1 DFQATT, CDR2 SNEGSKA (reference sequence). The CDR3 here is CSASPGQGFHQPQHF. The CDR3 DNA reads as TGCAGTGCTTCCCCAGGACAGGGGTTTCATCAGCCCCAGCATTTT.

This clonotype has a count of ten or more. The rearrangement joins TRBV6-6 to TRBJ2-1; no clear D gene. In germline, CDR1 is MNHNY, CDR2 SVGAGI (reference sequence). This CDR3 contains 12 residues. V was pared by 2 bases and J by 6 bases, with 5 bases between. The CDR3 region has the DNA TGTGCCAGCAGTTACGGTGTCAATGAGCAGTTCTTC. As protein: CASSYGVNEQFF.

As for this clonotype: One end of the junction fails to match germline, which may point to a read error. As DNA, the CDR3 is TGCACCAGCAGCTTAGGGACAGGGCCCTACAATGAGCAGTTCTTC. Translating gives CTSSLGTGPYNEQFF. The V gene is TRBV5-1, the J gene TRBJ2-1; 9 bases map to TRBD1. This CDR3 is built from 15 residues. Germline V gene sequence: CDR1 SGHRS, CDR2 YFSETQ.

With respect to this clonotype: The CDR3 carries no conserved terminal phenylalanine or tryptophan, so it likely arises from a read error. The chain recombines TRBV20-1 with TRBJ2-5, with unresolved D. The CDR3 runs 11 residues. Germline V gene data show CDR1 as DFQATT and CDR2 as SNEGSKA (reference sequence). The CDR3 DNA sequence: TGCAGCAGACATGGCCAAGAGAGCCAGTACCTC. Its protein is CSRHGQESQYL.

In this sample, this clonotype turned up once. One junction end disagrees with the germline gene, perhaps due to a read error. The chain links TRBV6-1 to TRBJ1-5, with a tentative D call TRBD1 (5 bases). Germline V CDR1 and CDR2: MNHNS, SASEGT. The CDR3 has 13 residues. This CDR3 reads CASSLKGRQSQHF. CDR3 DNA sequence: TGTGCCAGCAGTCTCAAGGGGAGGCAGTCCCAGCATTTC.

To note about this clonotype: The junction departs from the called germline gene at one end, perhaps through a read error. CDR3 sequence reads: CANSIGAEDTQYF. In DNA, the CDR3 is TGTGCCAATAGTATAGGGGCGGAAGATACGCAGTATTTT. The chain uses TRBV19 and TRBJ2-3; D possibly corresponds to TRBD1 (5 bases). Germline assignment: CDR1 LNHDA and CDR2 SQIVND (reference sequence). This CDR3 has 13 amino acids.

The table lists this clonotype with many counts. J is TRBJ2-6 and V is TRBV19; D possibly corresponds to TRBD1 (6 bases). The CDR3 contains 16 residues. V dropped 5 bases and J dropped 3 bases, with 14 bases sitting between them. The germline CDR1 and CDR2 sequences are LNHDA and SQIVND (reference sequence). CDR3 residues: CASSSGQPVGANVLTF. In DNA form, the CDR3 reads TGTGCCAGTAGTTCAGGACAGCCTGTTGGGGCCAACGTCCTGACTTTC.

With regard to this clonotype: A much larger clone sits a single nucleotide away, making a read error possible. The CDR3 sequence is CASSLRGLNAEAFF. DNA of the CDR3: TGTGCCAGCAGTTTAAGAGGTCTGAACGCTGAAGCTTTCTTT. This sequence joins TRBV28 and TRBJ1-1, with unresolved D. This CDR3 has 14 residues. Germline lookup yields CDR1 MDHEN and CDR2 SYDVKM.

Comment on this clonotype: At one end the junction does not follow the germline gene, possibly because of a read error. This sequence joins TRBV4-2 and TRBJ2-1; perhaps D is TRBD1 or TRBD2 (5 bases each). The CDR3 is made up of 14 amino acids. Germline loops: CDR1 LGHNA, CDR2 YNFKEQ. The DNA for the CDR3 is TGTGCCAGCAGCCATGGGGACCGTCGCAATGAGCGGTTCTTC. It yields the protein CASSHGDRRNERFF.